The 11 T cell receptor beta chains below come from one sample, sequenced in a study of radiation and T cells in renal cell carcinoma. Some clones are missing from TCRdb's copy, which holds only in-frame ones; the method was immunoSEQ multiplex PCR. The table records approximately 150,000 clones, around nine tenths of them present only once. Stated time point: blood 4 weeks post-SBRT, at nephrectomy. Described treatment: 15 Gy SBRT to primary tumor, nephrectomy 4 weeks later. Sample: blood, taken from a patient whose treatment included radiotherapy and nephrectomy. These receptors originate from a woman in her forties or fifties with renal cell carcinoma.

The chain joins TRBV27 to TRBJ1-6; D is ambiguous. Trimming cost V 2 bases and J 9 bases, with 23 bases left between them. This CDR3 comprises 18 residues. The germline gives CDR1 MNHEY, CDR2 SMNVEV (reference sequence). The CDR3, as DNA: TGTGCCAGCAGTTTAACCAGACCCCTCAACCCGGAGGGTTCACCCCTCCACTTT. This gives the protein CASSLTRPLNPEGSPLHF.

This clone was seen just once. The chain has TRBV15 and TRBJ2-5; D is possibly TRBD2 (6 bases). Deletions cut 9 bases from V and 1 base from J, with 15 bases between. The CDR3 is 14 residues long. Germline V gives CDR1 LNHNV, CDR2 YYDKDF (reference sequence). The CDR3 protein is CATASGVLQETQYF. The CDR3 DNA reads as TGTGCCACTGCCTCGGGGGTCCTCCAAGAGACCCAGTACTTC.

V gene TRBV28 combines with J gene TRBJ1-2; D may be TRBD1 (5 bases). The CDR3 is made up of 13 amino acids. The germline V gene has CDR1 MDHEN and CDR2 SYDVKM. V lost 4 bases to trimming and J lost 5 bases, with 11 bases between them. The CDR3 loop reads CASSSGTAYGYTF. The CDR3 nucleotides read TGTGCCAGCAGTTCCGGGACGGCGTATGGCTACACCTTC.

This chain uses TRBV5-1 with TRBJ2-3; no clear D. Germline CDR1 is SGHRS and CDR2 is YFSETQ. V lost 6 bases and J lost 2, with 16 bases in between. This CDR3 region has 15 residues. CDR3 sequence: CASTSSTVVTDTQYF. CDR3 coding DNA: TGCGCCAGCACCTCATCGACCGTGGTCACAGATACGCAGTATTTT.

The chain recombines TRBV18 with TRBJ2-7, with D tentatively TRBD1 or TRBD2 (5 bases each). This CDR3 spans 13 amino acids. The V end lost 5 bases, the J end lost 5 bases, and 13 bases lay between the germline ends. Germline-derived CDR1 and CDR2 are KGHSH and LQKENI. Here the CDR3 DNA reads TGTGCCAGCTCAACCCCCGGGACCCACGAGCAGTACTTC. This sequence encodes CASSTPGTHEQYF.

This chain uses TRBV5-1 with TRBJ2-3, with TRBD2 matching 12 bases. CDR1 SGHRS and CDR2 YFSETQ come from the germline V gene. The CDR3 loop spans 13 amino acids. V lost 7 bases to trimming and J lost 6 bases; unmatched junction nucleotides: 3. The CDR3 spells CASFGTSGDTQYF. Here the CDR3 DNA reads TGCGCCAGCTTTGGGACTAGCGGGGATACGCAGTATTTT.

The chain couples TRBV30 to TRBJ1-2, with D uncertain. The CDR3 consists of 13 residues. CDR1 is GTSNPN and CDR2 is SVGIG in the germline V gene (reference sequence). Trimming took off 3 bases at V and 3 bases at J, with 11 bases between the two ends. CDR3 residues: CAWRGRPHYGYTF. The CDR3, as DNA: TGTGCCTGGAGGGGCCGACCGCACTATGGCTACACCTTC.

This chain uses TRBV7-2 with TRBJ2-3; 10 bases line up with TRBD2. This CDR3 contains 16 residues. V shed 0 bases, J shed 5 bases, and the junction held 5 bases outside the gene matches. CDR1 and CDR2 from the germline V gene are SGHTA and FQGNSA. The CDR3 coding sequence is TGTGCCAGCAGCTTAGCAGCGGGAGGGTCAAGAGATACGCAGTATTTT. This encodes CASSLAAGGSRDTQYF.

In this sample, this clone turned up a few times. V usage is TRBV19 and J usage is TRBJ2-6, with D tentatively TRBD2 (6 bases). CDR3 length equals 16 residues. Germline CDR1 is LNHDA and CDR2 is SQIVND (reference sequence). Trimming removed 3 bases at V and 0 bases at J, with 9 bases between. In DNA, the CDR3 is TGTGCCAGTAGTATGGAGGGAAACTCTGGGGCCAACGTCCTGACTTTC. This codes for CASSMEGNSGANVLTF.

The rearrangement joins TRBV7-9 to TRBJ2-2; TRBD1 might be the D (7 bases). The germline CDR1 and CDR2 sequences are SEHNR and FQNEAQ (reference sequence). The CDR3 covers 16 residues. The V end was cut by 6 bases, the J end by 2 bases, with 16 bases between. The CDR3 bases are TGTGCCAGCAGGCAGGAGCAGGGGGGCAACACCGGGGAGCTGTTTTTT. Translated, it gives CASRQEQGGNTGELFF.

The genes are TRBV9 and TRBJ1-4, with D uncertain. The germline gives CDR1 SGDLS, CDR2 YYNGEE. CDR3 length equals 15 residues. Trimming left V 0 bases short and J 2 bases short, with 8 bases between. The CDR3 nucleotides are TGTGCCAGCAGCGTAGCGGGTTTGACTAATGAAAAACTGTTTTTT. This translates into CASSVAGLTNEKLFF. The full variable domain, its missing parts supplied by reference TRBV9 and TRBJ1-4, is DSGVTQTPKHLITATGQRVTLRCSPRSGDLSVYWYQQSLDQGLQFLIQYYNGEERAKGNILERFSAQQFPDLHSELNLSSLELGDSALYFCASSVAGLTNEKLFFGSGTQLSVL.